This is a list of T cell receptor beta chains from one sample in a study of blood T cell repertoires in COVID-19. Clones were read by immunoSEQ multiplex PCR, and TCRdb kept only the in-frame ones, dropping some. The sample yields around 100,000 clones, just over 85% seen once. Specimen: peripheral blood. The source of these receptors is a human donor in a cohort sampled during active COVID-19. The CDR3 runs from the conserved cysteine through the conserved F or W. D genes are given only for firm matches.

CDR3 protein: CASSSTGPATEAFF; V gene: TRBV13; J gene: TRBJ1-1; D gene: TRBD1
CDR3 protein: CASSHTGCPEAFF; V gene: TRBV23-1; J gene: TRBJ1-1; D gene: .
CDR3 protein: CASTLTGNHEQYF; V gene: TRBV5-5; J gene: TRBJ2-7; D gene: TRBD1
CDR3 protein: CASSLTTGGKETQYF; V gene: TRBV7-2; J gene: TRBJ2-5; D gene: TRBD1
CDR3 protein: CASSASLARGEQFF; V gene: TRBV25-1; J gene: TRBJ2-1; D gene: .
CDR3 protein: CASSYSPGEPGEQYF; V gene: TRBV6-6; J gene: TRBJ2-7; D gene: .
CDR3 protein: CASSPRLNTDTQYF; V gene: TRBV7-8; J gene: TRBJ2-3; D gene: .
CDR3 protein: CASSPLGRVNTEAFF; V gene: TRBV7-9; J gene: TRBJ1-1; D gene: .
CDR3 protein: CSVRPAGKGYEQYF; V gene: TRBV29-1; J gene: TRBJ2-7; D gene: .
CDR3 protein: CASSMAAGELFF; V gene: TRBV19; J gene: TRBJ2-2; D gene: .
CDR3 protein: CASSPGVKPKEQYF; V gene: TRBV6-5; J gene: TRBJ2-7; D gene: .
CDR3 protein: CASSTGGSSYEQYF; V gene: TRBV5-1; J gene: TRBJ2-7; D gene: .
CDR3 protein: CASSSGLAHTYNEQFF; V gene: TRBV11-2; J gene: TRBJ2-1; D gene: TRBD2
CDR3 protein: CASSQGANTGELFF; V gene: TRBV7-2; J gene: TRBJ2-2; D gene: TRBD1
CDR3 protein: CASSLSRAGTQYF; V gene: TRBV27; J gene: TRBJ2-3; D gene: .
CDR3 protein: CASSLGGGQSYEQYF; V gene: TRBV5-1; J gene: TRBJ2-7; D gene: .
CDR3 protein: CASSLTATGELFF; V gene: TRBV5-1; J gene: TRBJ2-2; D gene: .
CDR3 protein: CASSSGQASRDTQYF; V gene: TRBV6-5; J gene: TRBJ2-3; D gene: TRBD1
CDR3 protein: CASSPGSPSGRLLIPGELFF; V gene: TRBV4-2; J gene: TRBJ2-2; D gene: TRBD2
CDR3 protein: CASSEAYRVQPQHF; V gene: TRBV6-1; J gene: TRBJ1-5; D gene: .
CDR3 protein: CASSLVSGGAFF; V gene: TRBV7-2; J gene: TRBJ1-1; D gene: .
CDR3 protein: CASKEGAYEQYF; V gene: TRBV27; J gene: TRBJ2-7; D gene: .
CDR3 protein: CASSFRGKGPNIQYF; V gene: TRBV7-2; J gene: TRBJ2-4; D gene: .
CDR3 protein: CASSPTPGTSGRGNEQFF; V gene: TRBV7-3; J gene: TRBJ2-1; D gene: TRBD2
CDR3 protein: CASSYPLAGGGNEQYF; V gene: TRBV6-2/TRBV6-3; J gene: TRBJ2-7; D gene: TRBD2
CDR3 protein: CASSSDRGIYGYTF; V gene: TRBV19; J gene: TRBJ1-2; D gene: TRBD1
CDR3 protein: CASSSDRGRGNTEAFF; V gene: TRBV27; J gene: TRBJ1-1; D gene: TRBD1
CDR3 protein: CASSSMTGNTEAFF; V gene: TRBV7-9; J gene: TRBJ1-1; D gene: .
CDR3 protein: CASGTGGAYGYTF; V gene: TRBV27; J gene: TRBJ1-2; D gene: TRBD1
CDR3 protein: CASSLMGSYEAFF; V gene: TRBV5-4; J gene: TRBJ1-1; D gene: .
CDR3 protein: CASSQVGTGDEKLFF; V gene: TRBV4-1; J gene: TRBJ1-4; D gene: TRBD1
CDR3 protein: CASSYAGQPNSPLHF; V gene: TRBV28; J gene: TRBJ1-6; D gene: TRBD1
CDR3 protein: CASSLSVLRDRTYEQYF; V gene: TRBV27; J gene: TRBJ2-7; D gene: TRBD1